What follows is one T cell receptor beta chain and its context. Total RNA amounting to about 520 ng was the source from which TCR beta cDNA was made with a constant-region primer. Modified slightly, ARM-PCR produced TCR beta libraries over three nested multiplex PCR rounds. Both of the initial two PCR rounds ran for about 11 cycles and employed TRBV1-TRBV30 forward primers alongside a C-beta reverse primer. TCRdb re-analysed the multiplex PCR reads in MiXCR, keeping a single row per CDR3 protein. The sample has 300,000 to 350,000 distinct CDR3 sequences; 58% are singletons. Between the trimmed V and J ends, which lost 5 bases and 0 bases, there was a span of 14 bases. Germline V CDR1 and CDR2: SGHVS, FQNEAQ. This CDR3 has 16 amino acids. The data are from a study of tumor-infiltrating lymphocytes in primary liver carcinoma. For the study at large: Samples had roughly 3.5 to 8 million productive TCRbeta reads, comparable between tissue types.

Unsorted whole blood supplied the RNA, and germline DNA was extracted too. The TCR originated in a woman in her 30s with primary liver carcinoma and hepatitis B virus infection. Sequencing was carried out using peripheral blood. The chain is built from TRBV7-8 and TRBJ2-1; D possibly uses TRBD1 or TRBD2 (5 bases each). For the CDR3, the DNA is TGTGCCAGCAGCCAGAGGGGAGCTGCCTCCTACAATGAGCAGTTCTTC. Its translation is CASSQRGAASYNEQFF. Variable domain in full (rest from reference TRBV7-8 and TRBJ2-1): GAGVSQSPRYKVAKRGQDVALRCDPISGHVSLFWYQQALGQGPEFLTYFQNEAQLDKSGLPSDRFFAERPEGSVSTLKIQRTQQEDSAVYLCASSQRGAASYNEQFFGPGTRLTVL.